A few counts support the clone carrying this TCR beta chain. The sample is drawn from a study of T-cell reconstitution after alpha-beta-depleted transplantation in children. This CDR3 has 14 amino acids. The germline V gene has CDR1 ENHRY and CDR2 SYGVKD. The J segment lost 8 bases and the V segment lost 10 bases, leaving 11 bases of the junction unmatched. Preparation of the TCRbeta library involved a method that used unique molecular identifiers. TCRdb passed the PCR reads through MiXCR, listing each CDR3 protein once. The sample carries about 610,000 distinct CDR3 sequences, more than 20% recorded once.

The input for sequencing was PBMCs, taken before TCRalphabeta/CD19-depleted stem cell transplant. The source of this sequence is a boy in the first two years of life with Wiskott-Aldrich syndrome, due to receive a stem cell transplant. The V call is TRBV10-3, the J call TRBJ2-1; 10 nucleotides line up with TRBD1. The CDR3 here is CASDTGTGDDEQFF. The CDR3 DNA follows: TGTGCCAGCGATACCGGGACAGGGGATGATGAGCAGTTCTTC.